Listed here is a single T cell receptor beta chain. Its antigen is currently unknown. This CDR3 has 12 residues. Germline V gene sequence: CDR1 MDHEN, CDR2 SYDVKM. V was shortened by 8 bases and J by 2 bases, with 10 bases between the two germline ends. The data derive from a study of beta chain features in type 1 diabetes. As every portion of the isolated RNA was reverse transcribed, the sequencing read expressed TCRB transcripts. Clones were sequenced by immunoSEQ multiplex PCR, and TCRdb holds only the in-frame ones, with some missing. The sample yields about 150,000 clones, around 8% seen once. Using CD45RO/CCR7/CD25/CD127/CD95/CD27, CD4+ naive, central memory, regulatory and stem cell-like memory cells were sorted. General study findings and limits: Among all four CD4+ subsets, Type 1 diabetes patients had TCRB CDR3s that were moderately but significantly shorter. VDJ junctions sequenced from type 1 diabetes patients showed fewer insertions and more deletions.

The TCR sequence derives from a woman between 40 and 55 years old with type 1 diabetes. Sequenced sample: central memory CD4+ T cells from blood. V is TRBV28 and J is TRBJ2-7, with D possibly matching TRBD2 (6 bases). CDR3 sequence (DNA): TGTGCCAGCTACTCGGGGGCCTACGAGCAGTACTTC. Its translation is CASYSGAYEQYF.